Below, one T cell receptor (beta chain) is given with its context. Antigen unknown. The germline gives CDR1 SGHTA, CDR2 FQGNSA. The CDR3 consists of 15 residues. V trimming: 6 bases; J trimming: 3 bases; junction bases outside the gene matches: 7. This entry belongs to a study of blood T cells in healthy people across ages. Overall study results and limits: Diversity estimated from one million T cells was considered an underestimate. Observed TCR beta diversity showed a strong correlation with the percentage of naive T cells as measured by flow cytometry.

For every donor, a draw yielded roughly 10 milliliters of peripheral blood. Primed by a sample-barcoded 5' primer and a J-beta primer mix, a second PCR proceeded for about 6 to 11 cycles. From the 5' RACE reads, TCRdb called clonotypes with MiXCR, one entry per CDR3 protein. The sample carries approximately 830,000 distinct CDR3 sequences, around 68% recorded once. V and J are TRBV7-2 and TRBJ1-4, with 7 bases that match TRBD1. Sequenced material: blood. The sequence was collected from a man aged 25 to 40 in good health. The CDR3 region is CASSSRGQANEKLFF. The CDR3 bases are TGTGCCAGCAGTTCCCGTGGACAGGCTAATGAAAAACTGTTTTTT.